Listed below are T cell receptor beta chains from one sample, sequenced in a study of blood T cell repertoires in COVID-19. The data were produced by immunoSEQ multiplex PCR, yet TCRdb's version contains in-frame clones alone and is incomplete. The table lists 30,000 to 45,000 clones, about 90% of them singletons, with roughly an eighth in the top ten. The specimen was peripheral blood. Source of these receptors: an older man with acute or convalescent COVID-19. Each CDR3 is given with its conserved first and last residue. Each record gives: CDR3 protein, CDR3 DNA, clone size, V gene, D gene, J gene. The D gene is left open where the match is weak. The size field is filled for only some rows; it gives once, few, many or a size class.

CDR3 protein: CASSLLAGVADTQYF
CDR3 DNA: TGTGCCAGCAGCCTACTAGCGGGTGTCGCAGATACGCAGTATTTT
clone size: -
V gene: TRBV6-2/TRBV6-3
D gene: TRBD2
J gene: TRBJ2-3

CDR3 protein: CASSFRQGTNQPQHF
CDR3 DNA: TGTGCCAGCAGCTTTCGACAGGGAACTAATCAGCCCCAGCATTTT
clone size: -
V gene: TRBV7-2
D gene: TRBD1
J gene: TRBJ1-5

CDR3 protein: CASSFASGLGVYEQYF
CDR3 DNA: TGCGCCAGCAGCTTTGCTTCGGGACTAGGGGTTTACGAGCAGTACTTC
clone size: once
V gene: TRBV5-1
D gene: TRBD2
J gene: TRBJ2-7

CDR3 protein: CASSLEAGENEKLFF
CDR3 DNA: TGCGCCAGCAGCTTGGAGGCGGGGGAAAATGAAAAACTGTTTTTT
clone size: -
V gene: TRBV5-1
D gene: -
J gene: TRBJ1-4

CDR3 protein: CASSQDTDIGPLKQYF
CDR3 DNA: TGCGCCAGCAGCCAAGATACGGACATAGGTCCCCTCAAGCAGTACTTC
clone size: -
V gene: TRBV4-1
D gene: -
J gene: TRBJ2-7

CDR3 protein: CASSLGGVYGYTF
CDR3 DNA: TGTGCCAGCAGCTTAGGAGGTGTCTATGGCTACACCTTC
clone size: -
V gene: TRBV7-2
D gene: -
J gene: TRBJ1-2

CDR3 protein: CASSLGTVGEQYF
CDR3 DNA: TGCGCCAGCAGCTTGGGGACAGTCGGGGAGCAGTACTTC
clone size: -
V gene: TRBV5-1
D gene: -
J gene: TRBJ2-7

CDR3 protein: CASSRVFGERGRISGNTIYF
CDR3 DNA: TGCGCCAGCAGTCGAGTATTTGGTGAGAGGGGGCGAATCTCTGGAAACACCATATATTTT
clone size: once
V gene: TRBV23-1
D gene: TRBD1
J gene: TRBJ1-3

CDR3 protein: CASSQDAGAGDSEQYF
CDR3 DNA: TGTGCCAGCAGCCAAGATGCGGGAGCGGGAGATTCCGAGCAGTACTTC
clone size: -
V gene: TRBV3-1/TRBV3-2
D gene: TRBD2
J gene: TRBJ2-7

CDR3 protein: CASADRVYRNEQFF
CDR3 DNA: TGTGCCAGCGCGGACAGGGTGTATCGCAATGAGCAGTTCTTC
clone size: -
V gene: TRBV19
D gene: TRBD1
J gene: TRBJ2-1

CDR3 protein: CASSNPLTSEKYNEQFF
CDR3 DNA: TGTGCCAGTAGTAACCCCTTGACTAGCGAAAAATACAATGAGCAGTTCTTC
clone size: -
V gene: TRBV19
D gene: TRBD2
J gene: TRBJ2-1

CDR3 protein: CASRATENTEAFF
CDR3 DNA: TGCGCCAGCAGAGCGACAGAGAACACTGAAGCTTTCTTT
clone size: -
V gene: TRBV5-1
D gene: -
J gene: TRBJ1-1

CDR3 protein: CASSFAGQPQHF
CDR3 DNA: TGTGCCAGCAGCTTTGCGGGTCAGCCCCAGCATTTT
clone size: -
V gene: TRBV5-6
D gene: -
J gene: TRBJ1-5

CDR3 protein: CASSYRWTGEGEKLFF
CDR3 DNA: TGTGCCAGCAGTTACCGATGGACAGGGGAGGGTGAAAAACTGTTTTTT
clone size: -
V gene: TRBV6-5
D gene: TRBD1
J gene: TRBJ1-4